Sequencing of this T cell receptor beta chain was carried out in a study of T cell responses to AZD1222 COVID-19 vaccine. Some clones are missing from TCRdb's copy, which holds only in-frame ones; the method was immunoSEQ multiplex PCR. The sample lists 120,000 or so clones, around 92% occurring once. Per germline, CDR1 KGHDR and CDR2 SFDVKD. The CDR3 runs 18 residues. Germline trimming cut 4 bases from V and 5 bases from J; bases unmatched to any gene: 11. This clone appeared a single time. The chain uses TRBV24-1 and TRBJ2-2; 11 positions agree with TRBD2. The sequencing here drew on peripheral blood, taken on day 0 of AZD1222 vaccination. This receptor was identified in an adult in good health. CDR3 protein: CATSDPGLAGGWTGELFF. The DNA of the CDR3 is TGTGCCACCAGTGACCCCGGTCTAGCGGGAGGTTGGACCGGGGAGCTGTTTTTT.